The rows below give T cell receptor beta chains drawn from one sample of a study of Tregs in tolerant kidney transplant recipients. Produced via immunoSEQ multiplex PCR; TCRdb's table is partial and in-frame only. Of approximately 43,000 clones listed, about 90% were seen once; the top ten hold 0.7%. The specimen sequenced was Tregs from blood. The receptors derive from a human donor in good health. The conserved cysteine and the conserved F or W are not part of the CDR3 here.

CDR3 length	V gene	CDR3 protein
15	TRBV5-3	ARSLGLAGGQAYEQY
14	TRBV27	ASRRSPRGRGGELF
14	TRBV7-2	ASSSQGPYSNQPQH
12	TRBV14	ASSPGPNSYEQY
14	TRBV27	ASSLMRDPRRETQY
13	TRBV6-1	ASTGRRTGQNPQH
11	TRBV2	ASSGGRGETQY
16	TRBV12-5	ASGLVNRPWGNTGELF
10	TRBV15	ATSREGNTIY
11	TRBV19	ASSRTGKETQY
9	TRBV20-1	SAHNYNEQF
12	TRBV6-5	ASSPQGSHPGYT
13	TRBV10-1	ASSKGGRADNEQF
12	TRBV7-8	ASSLVGGGNEQF
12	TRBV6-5	ASSYAGLNTEAF
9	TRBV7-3	ASSRGGEQF
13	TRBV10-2	ASSESPSSGNTIY
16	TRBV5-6	ASSFIYSGRGSYNEQF
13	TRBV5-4	ASSFRDTKVNEQF
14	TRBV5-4	ASSPGGRGGEETQY